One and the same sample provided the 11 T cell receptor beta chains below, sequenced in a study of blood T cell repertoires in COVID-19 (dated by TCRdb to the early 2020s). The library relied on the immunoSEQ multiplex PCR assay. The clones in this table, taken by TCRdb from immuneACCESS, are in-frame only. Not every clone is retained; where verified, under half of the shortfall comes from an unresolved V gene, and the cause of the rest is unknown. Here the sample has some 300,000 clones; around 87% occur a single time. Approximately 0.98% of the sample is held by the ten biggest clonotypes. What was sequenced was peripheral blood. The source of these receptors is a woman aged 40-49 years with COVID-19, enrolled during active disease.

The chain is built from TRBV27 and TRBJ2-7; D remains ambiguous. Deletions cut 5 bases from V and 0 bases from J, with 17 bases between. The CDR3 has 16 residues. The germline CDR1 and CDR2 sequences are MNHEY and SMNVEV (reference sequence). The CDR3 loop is CASSPGRGWSSYEQYF. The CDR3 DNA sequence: TGTGCCAGCAGTCCCGGTCGCGGTTGGAGCTCCTACGAGCAGTACTTC.

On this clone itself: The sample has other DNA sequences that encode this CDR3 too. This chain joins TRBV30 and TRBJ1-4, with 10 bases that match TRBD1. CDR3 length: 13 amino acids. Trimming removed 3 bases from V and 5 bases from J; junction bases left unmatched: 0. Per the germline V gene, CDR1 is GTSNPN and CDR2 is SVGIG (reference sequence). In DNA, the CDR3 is TGTGCCTGGAGGGGACAGGGGAATGAAAAACTGTTTTTT. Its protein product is CAWRGQGNEKLFF.

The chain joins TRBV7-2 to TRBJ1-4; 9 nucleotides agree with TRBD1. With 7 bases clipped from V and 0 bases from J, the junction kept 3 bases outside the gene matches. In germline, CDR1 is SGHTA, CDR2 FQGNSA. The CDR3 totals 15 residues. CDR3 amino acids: CASTRQGATNEKLFF. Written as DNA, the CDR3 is TGTGCCAGCACGAGACAGGGGGCAACTAATGAAAAACTGTTTTTT.

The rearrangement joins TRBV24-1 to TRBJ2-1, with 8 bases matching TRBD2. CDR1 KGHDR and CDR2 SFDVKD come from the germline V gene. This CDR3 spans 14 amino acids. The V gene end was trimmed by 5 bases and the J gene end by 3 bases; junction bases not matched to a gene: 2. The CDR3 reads CATSAGGLYNEQFF. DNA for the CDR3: TGTGCCACCAGTGCGGGAGGGCTCTACAATGAGCAGTTCTTC.

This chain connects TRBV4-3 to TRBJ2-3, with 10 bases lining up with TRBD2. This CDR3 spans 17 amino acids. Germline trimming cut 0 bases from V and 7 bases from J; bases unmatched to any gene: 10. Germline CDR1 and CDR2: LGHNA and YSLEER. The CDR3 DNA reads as TGCGCCAGCAGCCAAGAGTTGCCAGCGGGGGGGTGGAATACGCAGTATTTT. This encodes CASSQELPAGGWNTQYF.

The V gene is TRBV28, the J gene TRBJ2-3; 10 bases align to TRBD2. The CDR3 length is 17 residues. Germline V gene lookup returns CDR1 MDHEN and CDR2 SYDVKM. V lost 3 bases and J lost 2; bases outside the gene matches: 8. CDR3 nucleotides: TGTGCCAGCAGTTTGAGCGGGAGGGAGTCCTACACAGATACGCAGTATTTT. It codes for CASSLSGRESYTDTQYF. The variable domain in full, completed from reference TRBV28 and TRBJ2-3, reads DVKVTQSSRYLVKRTGEKVFLECVQDMDHENMFWYRQDPGLGLRLIYFSYDVKMKEKGDIPEGYSVSREKKERFSLILESASTNQTSMYLCASSLSGRESYTDTQYFGPGTRLTVL.

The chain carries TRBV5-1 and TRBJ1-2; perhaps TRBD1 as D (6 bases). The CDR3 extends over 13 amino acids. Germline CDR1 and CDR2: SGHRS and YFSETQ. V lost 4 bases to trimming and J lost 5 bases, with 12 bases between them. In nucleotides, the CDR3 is TGCGCCAGCAGCCCGGCGGACAGATATGGCTACACCTTC. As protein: CASSPADRYGYTF. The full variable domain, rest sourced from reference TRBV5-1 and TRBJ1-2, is KAGVTQTPRYLIKTRGQQVTLSCSPISGHRSVSWYQQTPGQGLQFLFEYFSETQRNKGNFPGRFSGRQFSNSRSEMNVSTLELGDSALYLCASSPADRYGYTFGSGTRLTVV.

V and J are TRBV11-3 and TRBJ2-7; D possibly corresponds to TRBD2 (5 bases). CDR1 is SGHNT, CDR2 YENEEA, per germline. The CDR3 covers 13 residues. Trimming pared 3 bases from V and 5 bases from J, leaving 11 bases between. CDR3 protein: CASSFGGWDEQYF. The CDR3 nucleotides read TGTGCCAGCAGCTTCGGCGGGTGGGACGAGCAGTACTTC.

CDR3 in amino acids: CASSVDRGKNQPQHF. The CDR3, as DNA: TGTGCCAGCAGCGTGGACAGGGGTAAAAATCAGCCCCAGCATTTT. The chain joins TRBV27 to TRBJ1-5; TRBD1 aligns across 9 bases. Germline V gene lookup returns CDR1 MNHEY and CDR2 SMNVEV (reference sequence). The CDR3 length is 15 residues. V was pared by 6 bases and J by 4 bases, with 7 bases of the junction left unmatched.

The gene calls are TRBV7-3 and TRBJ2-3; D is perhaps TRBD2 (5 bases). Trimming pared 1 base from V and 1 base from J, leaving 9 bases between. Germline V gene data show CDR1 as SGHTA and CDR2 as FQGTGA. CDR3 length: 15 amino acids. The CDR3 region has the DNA TGTGCCAGCAGCTTAAATAGCGCGGGCACAGATACGCAGTATTTT. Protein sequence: CASSLNSAGTDTQYF.

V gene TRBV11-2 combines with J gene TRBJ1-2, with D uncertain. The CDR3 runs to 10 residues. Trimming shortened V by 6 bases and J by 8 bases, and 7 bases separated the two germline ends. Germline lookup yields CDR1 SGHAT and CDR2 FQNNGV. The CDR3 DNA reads TGTGCCAGCAGGGAGGGAGGCTACACCTTC. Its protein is CASREGGYTF.